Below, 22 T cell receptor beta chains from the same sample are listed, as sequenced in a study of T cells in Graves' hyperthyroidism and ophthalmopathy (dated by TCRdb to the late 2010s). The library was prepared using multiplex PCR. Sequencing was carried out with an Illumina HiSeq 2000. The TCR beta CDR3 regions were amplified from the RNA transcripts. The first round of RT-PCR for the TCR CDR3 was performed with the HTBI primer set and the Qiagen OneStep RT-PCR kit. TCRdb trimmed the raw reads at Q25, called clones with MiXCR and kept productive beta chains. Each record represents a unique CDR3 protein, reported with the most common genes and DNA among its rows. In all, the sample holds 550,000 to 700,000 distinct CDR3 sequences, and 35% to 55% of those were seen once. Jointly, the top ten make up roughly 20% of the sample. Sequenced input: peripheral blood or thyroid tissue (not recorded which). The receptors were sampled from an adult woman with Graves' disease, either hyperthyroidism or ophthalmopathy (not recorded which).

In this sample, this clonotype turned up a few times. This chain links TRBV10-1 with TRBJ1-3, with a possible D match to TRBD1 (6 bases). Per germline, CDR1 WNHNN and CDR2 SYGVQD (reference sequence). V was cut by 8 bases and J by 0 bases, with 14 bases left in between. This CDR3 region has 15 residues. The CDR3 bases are TGCGCCAGCGGATCAGGGGCCGGCTCTGGAAACACCATATATTTT. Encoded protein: CASGSGAGSGNTIYF.

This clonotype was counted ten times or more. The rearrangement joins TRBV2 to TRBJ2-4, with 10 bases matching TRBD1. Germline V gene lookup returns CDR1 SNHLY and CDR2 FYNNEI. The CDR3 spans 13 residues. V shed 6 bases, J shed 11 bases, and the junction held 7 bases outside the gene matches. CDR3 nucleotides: TGTGCCAGCAGGCGGGGACAGGGGAGCTTTCAGTACTTC. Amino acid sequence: CASRRGQGSFQYF. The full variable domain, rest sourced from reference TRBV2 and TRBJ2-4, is EPEVTQTPSHQVTQMGQEVILRCVPISNHLYFYWYRQILGQKVEFLVSFYNNEISEKSEIFDDQFSVERPDGSNFTLKIRSTKLEDSAMYFCASRRGQGSFQYFGAGTRLSVL.

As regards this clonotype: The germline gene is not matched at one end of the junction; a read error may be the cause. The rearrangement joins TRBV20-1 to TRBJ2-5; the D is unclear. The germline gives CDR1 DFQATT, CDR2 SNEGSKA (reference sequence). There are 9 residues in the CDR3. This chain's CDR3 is CSATPPHTF. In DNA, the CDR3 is TGCAGTGCTACACCCCCCCATACCTTC.

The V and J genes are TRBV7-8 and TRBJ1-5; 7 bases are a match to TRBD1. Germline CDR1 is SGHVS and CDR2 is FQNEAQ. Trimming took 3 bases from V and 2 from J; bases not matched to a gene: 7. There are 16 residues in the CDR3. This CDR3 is CASSLDRQGGNQPQHF. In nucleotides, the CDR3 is TGTGCCAGCAGCTTGGACAGGCAGGGGGGCAATCAGCCCCAGCATTTT.

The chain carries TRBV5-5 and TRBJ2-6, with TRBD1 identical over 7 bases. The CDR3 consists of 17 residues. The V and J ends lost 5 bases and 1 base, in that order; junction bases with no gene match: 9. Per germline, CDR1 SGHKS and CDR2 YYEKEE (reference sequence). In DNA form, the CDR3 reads TGTGCCAGCAGAAAGACAGGGACGGAGTCTGGGGCCAACGTCCTGACTTTC. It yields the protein CASRKTGTESGANVLTF.

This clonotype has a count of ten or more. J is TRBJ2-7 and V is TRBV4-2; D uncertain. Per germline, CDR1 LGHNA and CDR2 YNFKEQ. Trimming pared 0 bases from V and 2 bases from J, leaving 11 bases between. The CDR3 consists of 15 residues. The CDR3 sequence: CASSQDRAAPYEQYF. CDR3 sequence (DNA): TGTGCCAGCAGCCAAGATCGAGCTGCCCCCTACGAGCAGTACTTC.

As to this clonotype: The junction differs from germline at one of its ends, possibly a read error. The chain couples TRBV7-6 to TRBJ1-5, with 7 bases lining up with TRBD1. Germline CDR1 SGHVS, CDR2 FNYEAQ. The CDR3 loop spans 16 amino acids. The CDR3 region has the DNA TGTGCCAGCAGCTTGCTGGGACAGCGTTCGAATCAGTCCCAGCATTTT. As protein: CASSLLGQRSNQSQHF.

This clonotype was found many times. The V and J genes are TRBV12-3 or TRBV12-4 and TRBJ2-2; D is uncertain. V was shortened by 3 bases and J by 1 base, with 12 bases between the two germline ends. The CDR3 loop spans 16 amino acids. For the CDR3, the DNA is TGTGCCAGCAGTTTCGTGCCGGGCGGGAACACCGGGGAGCTGTTTTTT. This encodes CASSFVPGGNTGELFF.

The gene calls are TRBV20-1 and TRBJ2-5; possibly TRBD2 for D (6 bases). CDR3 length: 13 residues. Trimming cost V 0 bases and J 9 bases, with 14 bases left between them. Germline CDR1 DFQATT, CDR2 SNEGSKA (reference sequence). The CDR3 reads CSAREAGNQPQYF. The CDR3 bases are TGCAGTGCTAGAGAAGCGGGCAATCAGCCCCAGTACTTC.

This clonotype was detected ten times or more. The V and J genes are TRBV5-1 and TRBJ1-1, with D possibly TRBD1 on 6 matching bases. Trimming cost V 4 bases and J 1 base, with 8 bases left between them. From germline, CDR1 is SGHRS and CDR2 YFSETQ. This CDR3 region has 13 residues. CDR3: CASSKGQNTEAFF. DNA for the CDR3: TGCGCCAGCAGCAAGGGACAGAACACTGAAGCTTTCTTT. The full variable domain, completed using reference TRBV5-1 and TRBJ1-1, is KAGVTQTPRYLIKTRGQQVTLSCSPISGHRSVSWYQQTPGQGLQFLFEYFSETQRNKGNFPGRFSGRQFSNSRSEMNVSTLELGDSALYLCASSKGQNTEAFFGQGTRLTVV.

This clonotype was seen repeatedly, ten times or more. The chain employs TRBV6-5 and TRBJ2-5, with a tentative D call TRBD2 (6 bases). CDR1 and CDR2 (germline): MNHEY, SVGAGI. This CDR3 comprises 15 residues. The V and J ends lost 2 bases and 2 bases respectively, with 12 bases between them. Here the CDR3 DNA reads TGTGCCAGCAGTTACGACTCTAGCGTTCAAGAGACCCAGTACTTC. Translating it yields CASSYDSSVQETQYF.

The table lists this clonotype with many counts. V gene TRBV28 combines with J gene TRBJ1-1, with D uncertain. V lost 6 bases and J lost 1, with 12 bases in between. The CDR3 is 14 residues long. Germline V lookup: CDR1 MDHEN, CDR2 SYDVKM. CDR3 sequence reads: CASSQLDRNTEAFF. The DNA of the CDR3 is TGTGCCAGCAGCCAGCTGGACCGGAACACTGAAGCTTTCTTT.

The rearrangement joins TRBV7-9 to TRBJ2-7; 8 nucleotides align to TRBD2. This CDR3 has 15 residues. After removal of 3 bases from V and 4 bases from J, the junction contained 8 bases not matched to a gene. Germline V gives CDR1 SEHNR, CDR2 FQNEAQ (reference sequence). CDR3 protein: CASSLVSGTRYEQYF. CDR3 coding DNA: TGTGCCAGCAGCTTGGTTAGCGGGACGCGATACGAGCAGTACTTC.

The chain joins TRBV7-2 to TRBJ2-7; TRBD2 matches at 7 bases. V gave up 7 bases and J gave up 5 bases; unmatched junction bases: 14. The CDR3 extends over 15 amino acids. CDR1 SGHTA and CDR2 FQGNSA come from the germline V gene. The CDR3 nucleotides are TGTGCCAGCACCGAAAGGGCGGGGAGGGGACACGAGCAGTACTTC. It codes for CASTERAGRGHEQYF.

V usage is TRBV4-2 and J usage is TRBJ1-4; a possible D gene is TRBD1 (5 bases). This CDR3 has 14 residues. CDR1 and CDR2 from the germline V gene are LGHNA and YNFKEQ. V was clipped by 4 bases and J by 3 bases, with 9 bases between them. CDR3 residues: CASSRGKANEKLFF. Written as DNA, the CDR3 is TGTGCCAGCAGCCGGGGGAAGGCTAATGAAAAACTGTTTTTT.

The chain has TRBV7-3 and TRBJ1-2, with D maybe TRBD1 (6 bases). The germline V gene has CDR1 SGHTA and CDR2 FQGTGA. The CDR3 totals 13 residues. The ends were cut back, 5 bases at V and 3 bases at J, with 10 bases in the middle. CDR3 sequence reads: CASSADSYYGYTF. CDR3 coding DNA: TGTGCCAGCAGCGCGGACAGCTACTATGGCTACACCTTC.

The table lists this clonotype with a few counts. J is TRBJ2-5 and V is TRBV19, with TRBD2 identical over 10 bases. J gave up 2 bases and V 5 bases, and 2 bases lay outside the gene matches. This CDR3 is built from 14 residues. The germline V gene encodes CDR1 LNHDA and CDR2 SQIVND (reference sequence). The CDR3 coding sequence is TGTGCCAGTAGTTGGACTAGCGGTCAAGAGACCCAGTACTTC. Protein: CASSWTSGQETQYF.

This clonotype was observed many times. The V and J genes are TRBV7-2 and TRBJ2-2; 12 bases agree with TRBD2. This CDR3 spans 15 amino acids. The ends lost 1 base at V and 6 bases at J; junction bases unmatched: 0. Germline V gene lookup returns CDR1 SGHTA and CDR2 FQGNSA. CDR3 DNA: TGTGCCAGCAGCTTAGGACTAGCGGGAGCCGGGGAGCTGTTTTTT. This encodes CASSLGLAGAGELFF.

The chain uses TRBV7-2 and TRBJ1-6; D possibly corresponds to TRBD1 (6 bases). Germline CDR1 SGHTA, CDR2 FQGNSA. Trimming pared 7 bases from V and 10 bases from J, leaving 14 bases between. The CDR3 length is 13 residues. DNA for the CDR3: TGTGCCAGCAACGGGGGCTATGGCTCACCCCTCCACTTT. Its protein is CASNGGYGSPLHF. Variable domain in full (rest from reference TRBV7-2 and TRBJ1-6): GAGVSQSPSNKVTEKGKDVELRCDPISGHTALYWYRQSLGQGLEFLIYFQGNSAPDKSGLPSDRFSAERTGGSVSTLTIQRTQQEDSAVYLCASNGGYGSPLHFGNGTRLTVT.

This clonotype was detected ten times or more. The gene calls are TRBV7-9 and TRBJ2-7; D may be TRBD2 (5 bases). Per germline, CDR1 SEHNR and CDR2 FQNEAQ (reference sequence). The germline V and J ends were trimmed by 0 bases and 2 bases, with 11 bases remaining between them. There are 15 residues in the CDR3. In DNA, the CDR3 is TGTGCCAGCAGCTTAGCGAGAGGGAAGGCCTACGAGCAGTACTTC. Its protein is CASSLARGKAYEQYF.

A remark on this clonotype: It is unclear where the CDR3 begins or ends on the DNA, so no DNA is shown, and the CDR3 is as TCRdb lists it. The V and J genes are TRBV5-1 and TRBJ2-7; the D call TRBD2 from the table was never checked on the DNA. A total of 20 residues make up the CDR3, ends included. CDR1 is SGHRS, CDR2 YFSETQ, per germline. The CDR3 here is CASSFYICSALAGENYEQYF.

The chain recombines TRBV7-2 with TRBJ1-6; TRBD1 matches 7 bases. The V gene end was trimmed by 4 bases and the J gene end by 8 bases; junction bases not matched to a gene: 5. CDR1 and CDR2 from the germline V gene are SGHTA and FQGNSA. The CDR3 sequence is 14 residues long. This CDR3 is CASSYRGGDSPLHF. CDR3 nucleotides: TGTGCCAGCAGCTACAGGGGAGGGGATTCACCCCTCCACTTT.